Detailed here is one TCR beta chain. The data derive from a study of blood T cell repertoires in COVID-19. Whole-study context: Specimens from acute and convalescent COVID-19 originated in the United States, Italy and Spain. PBMCs, B-cell-depleted T cells, or T cells were the source of the cDNA or gDNA that made up the material.

Original processing notes: Estimation of nucleated cell counts relied on the amplification of reference gene primers. TCRdb's table, derived via immunoSEQ multiplex PCR, lists solely in-frame clones and lacks some. The DNA was the basis for D and trimming; V, J and clone size are from that table. The table includes about 220,000 clones, 82% detected once. Trimming cost V 0 bases and J 7 bases, with 12 bases left between them. Germline loops: CDR1 LGHNA, CDR2 YSLEER. The CDR3 spans 14 residues. The clonotype was recovered from an elderly woman with acute or convalescent COVID-19. The sample comprised peripheral blood. The chain joins TRBV4-3 to TRBJ1-2, with D maybe TRBD1 (5 bases). CDR3 residues: CASSQDMQGSGYTF. CDR3 coding DNA: TGCGCCAGCAGCCAAGATATGCAGGGTAGTGGCTACACCTTC.